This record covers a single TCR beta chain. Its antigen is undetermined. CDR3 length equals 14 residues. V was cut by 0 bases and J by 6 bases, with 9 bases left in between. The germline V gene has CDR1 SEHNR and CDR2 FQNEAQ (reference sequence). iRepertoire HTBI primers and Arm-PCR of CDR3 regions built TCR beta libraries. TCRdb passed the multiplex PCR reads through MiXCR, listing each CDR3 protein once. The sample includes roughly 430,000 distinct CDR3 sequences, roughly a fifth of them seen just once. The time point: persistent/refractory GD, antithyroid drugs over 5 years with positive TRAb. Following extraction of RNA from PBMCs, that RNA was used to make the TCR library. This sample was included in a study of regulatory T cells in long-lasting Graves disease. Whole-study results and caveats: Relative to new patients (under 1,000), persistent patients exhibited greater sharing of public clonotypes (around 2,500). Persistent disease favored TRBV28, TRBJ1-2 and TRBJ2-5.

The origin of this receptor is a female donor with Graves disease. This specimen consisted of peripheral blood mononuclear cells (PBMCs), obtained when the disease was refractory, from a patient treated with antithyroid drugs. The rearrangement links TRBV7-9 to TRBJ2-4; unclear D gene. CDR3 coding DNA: TGTGCCAGCAGCTTAGCCAGCCTCGGAAACATTCAGTACTTC. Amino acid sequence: CASSLASLGNIQYF.